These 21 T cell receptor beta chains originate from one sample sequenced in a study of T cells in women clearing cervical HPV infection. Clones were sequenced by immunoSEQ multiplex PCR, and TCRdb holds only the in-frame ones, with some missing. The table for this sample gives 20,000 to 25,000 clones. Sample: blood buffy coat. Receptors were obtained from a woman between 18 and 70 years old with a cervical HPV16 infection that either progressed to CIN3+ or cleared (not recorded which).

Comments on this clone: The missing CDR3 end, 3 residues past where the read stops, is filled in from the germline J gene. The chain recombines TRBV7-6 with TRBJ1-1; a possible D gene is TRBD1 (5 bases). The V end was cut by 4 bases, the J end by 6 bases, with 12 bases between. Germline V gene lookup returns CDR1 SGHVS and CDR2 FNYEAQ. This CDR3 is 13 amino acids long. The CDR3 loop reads CASSSSRQSEAFF. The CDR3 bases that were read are TGTGCCAGCAGCTCCTCGCGACAGTCTGAA.

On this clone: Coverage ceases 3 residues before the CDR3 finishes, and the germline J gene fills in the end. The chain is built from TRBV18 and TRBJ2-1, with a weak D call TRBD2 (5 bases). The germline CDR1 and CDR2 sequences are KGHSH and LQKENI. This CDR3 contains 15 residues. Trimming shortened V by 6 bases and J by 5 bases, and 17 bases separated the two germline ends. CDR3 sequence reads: CASSFSGYGNNEQFF. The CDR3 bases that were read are TGTGCCAGCTCCTTTTCGGGGTATGGGAACAATGAG.

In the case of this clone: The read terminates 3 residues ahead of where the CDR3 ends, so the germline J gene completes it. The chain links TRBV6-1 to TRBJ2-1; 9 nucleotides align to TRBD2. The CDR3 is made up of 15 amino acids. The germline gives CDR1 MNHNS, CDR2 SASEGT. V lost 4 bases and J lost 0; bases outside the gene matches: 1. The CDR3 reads CASSGSGSSYNEQFF. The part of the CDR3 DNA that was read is TGTGCCAGCAGTGGTAGCGGGAGCTCCTACAATGAG.

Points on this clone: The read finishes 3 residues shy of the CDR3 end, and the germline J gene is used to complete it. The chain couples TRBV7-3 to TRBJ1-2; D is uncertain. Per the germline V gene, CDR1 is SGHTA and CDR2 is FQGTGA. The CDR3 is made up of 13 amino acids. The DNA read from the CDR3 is TGTGCCAGCAGCCTAGCGGGAGGTTACGAC. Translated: CASSLAGGYD. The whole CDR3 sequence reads CASSLAGGYDYTF.

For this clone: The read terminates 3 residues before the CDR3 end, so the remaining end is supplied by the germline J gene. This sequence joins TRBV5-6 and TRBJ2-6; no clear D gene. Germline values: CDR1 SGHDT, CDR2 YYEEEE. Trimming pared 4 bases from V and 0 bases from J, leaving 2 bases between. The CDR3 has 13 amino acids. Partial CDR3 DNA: TGTGCCAGCAGCCTCTCTGGGGCCAACGTC. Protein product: CASSLSGANV. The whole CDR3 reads CASSLSGANVLTF.

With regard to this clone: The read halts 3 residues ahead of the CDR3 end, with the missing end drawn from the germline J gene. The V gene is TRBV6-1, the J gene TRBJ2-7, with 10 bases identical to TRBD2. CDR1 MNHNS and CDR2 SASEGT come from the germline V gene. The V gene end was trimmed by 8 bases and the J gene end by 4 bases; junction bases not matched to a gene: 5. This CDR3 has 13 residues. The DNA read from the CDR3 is TGTGCCAGCCGTGGTAGCGGGAGGTACGAG. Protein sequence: CASRGSGRYE. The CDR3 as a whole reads CASRGSGRYEQYF.

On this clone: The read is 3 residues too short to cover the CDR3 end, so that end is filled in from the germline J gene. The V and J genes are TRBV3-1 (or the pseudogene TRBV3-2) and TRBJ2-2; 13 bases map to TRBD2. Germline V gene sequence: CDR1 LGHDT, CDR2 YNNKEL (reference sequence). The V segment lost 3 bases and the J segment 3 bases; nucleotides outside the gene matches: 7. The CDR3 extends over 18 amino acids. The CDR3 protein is CASSQTSGGRDHTGELFF. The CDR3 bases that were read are TGTGCCAGCAGCCAGACTAGCGGGGGGCGCGATCACACCGGGGAG.

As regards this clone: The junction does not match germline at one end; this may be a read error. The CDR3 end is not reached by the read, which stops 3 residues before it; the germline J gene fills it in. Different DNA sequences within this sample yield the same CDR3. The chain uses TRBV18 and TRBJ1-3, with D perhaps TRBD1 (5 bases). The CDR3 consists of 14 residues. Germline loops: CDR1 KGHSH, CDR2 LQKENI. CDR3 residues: CASSQGLTGNTIYF. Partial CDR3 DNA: TGTGCCAGCTCACAGGGACTTACTGGAAACACG.

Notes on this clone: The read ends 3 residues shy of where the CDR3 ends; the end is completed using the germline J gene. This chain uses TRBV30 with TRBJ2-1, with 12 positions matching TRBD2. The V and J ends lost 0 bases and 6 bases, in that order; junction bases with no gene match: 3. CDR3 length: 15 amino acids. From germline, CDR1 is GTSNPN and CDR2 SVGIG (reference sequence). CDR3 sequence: CAWSVGLAGINEQFF. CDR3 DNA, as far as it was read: TGTGCCTGGAGTGTAGGACTAGCGGGGATCAATGAG. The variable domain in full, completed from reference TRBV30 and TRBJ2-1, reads SQTIHQWPATLVQPVGSPLSLECTVEGTSNPNLYWYRQAAGRGLQLLFYSVGIGQISSEVPQNLSASRPQDRQFILSSKKLLLSDSGFYLCAWSVGLAGINEQFFGPGTRLTVL.

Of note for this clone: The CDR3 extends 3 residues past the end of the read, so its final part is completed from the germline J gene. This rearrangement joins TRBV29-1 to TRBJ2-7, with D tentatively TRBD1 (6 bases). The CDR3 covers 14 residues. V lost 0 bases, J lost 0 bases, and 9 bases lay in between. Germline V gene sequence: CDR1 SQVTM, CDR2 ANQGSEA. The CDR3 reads CSVEEAGDSYEQYF. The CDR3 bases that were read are TGCAGCGTTGAAGAGGCAGGGGACTCCTACGAG.

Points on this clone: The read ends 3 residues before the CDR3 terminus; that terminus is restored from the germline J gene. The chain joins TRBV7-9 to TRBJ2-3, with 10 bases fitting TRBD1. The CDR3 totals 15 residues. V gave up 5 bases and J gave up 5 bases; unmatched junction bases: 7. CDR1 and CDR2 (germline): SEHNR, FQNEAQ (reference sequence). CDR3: CASSPGTGAEDTQYF. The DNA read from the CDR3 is TGTGCCAGCAGCCCCGGGACAGGGGCCGAAGATACG. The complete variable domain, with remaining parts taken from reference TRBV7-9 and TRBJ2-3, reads DTGVSQNPRHKITKRGQNVTFRCDPISEHNRLYWYRQTLGQGPEFLTYFQNEAQLEKSRLLSDRFSAERPKGSFSTLEIQRTEQGDSAMYLCASSPGTGAEDTQYFGPGTRLTVL.

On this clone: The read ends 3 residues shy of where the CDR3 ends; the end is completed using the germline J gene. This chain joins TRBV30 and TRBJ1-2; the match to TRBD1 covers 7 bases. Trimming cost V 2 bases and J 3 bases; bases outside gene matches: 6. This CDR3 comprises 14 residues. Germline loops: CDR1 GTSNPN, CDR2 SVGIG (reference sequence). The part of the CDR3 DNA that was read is TGTGCCTGGAGTCAGGGTGACAGGGACTATGGC. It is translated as CAWSQGDRDYG. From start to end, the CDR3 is CAWSQGDRDYGYTF.

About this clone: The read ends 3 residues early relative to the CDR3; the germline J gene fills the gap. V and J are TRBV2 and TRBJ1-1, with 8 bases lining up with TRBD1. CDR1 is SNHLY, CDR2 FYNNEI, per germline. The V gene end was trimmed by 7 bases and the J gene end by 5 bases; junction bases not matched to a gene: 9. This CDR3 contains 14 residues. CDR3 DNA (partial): TGTGCCAGCAAGGGGACAGGAGTACGTACTGAA. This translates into CASKGTGVRTE. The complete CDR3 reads CASKGTGVRTEAFF.

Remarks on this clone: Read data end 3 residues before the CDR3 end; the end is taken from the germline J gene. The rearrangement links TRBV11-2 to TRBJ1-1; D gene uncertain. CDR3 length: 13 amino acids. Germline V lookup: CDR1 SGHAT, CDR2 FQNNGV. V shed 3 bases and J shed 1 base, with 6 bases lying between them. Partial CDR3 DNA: TGTGCCAGCAGCTTTTCAGGGAACACTGAA. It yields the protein CASSFSGNTE. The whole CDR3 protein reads CASSFSGNTEAFF.

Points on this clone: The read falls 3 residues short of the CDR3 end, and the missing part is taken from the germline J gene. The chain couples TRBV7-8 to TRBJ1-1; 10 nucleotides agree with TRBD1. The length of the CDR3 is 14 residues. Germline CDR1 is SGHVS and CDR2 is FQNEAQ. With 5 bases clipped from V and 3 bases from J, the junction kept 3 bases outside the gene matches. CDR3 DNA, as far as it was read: TGTGCCAGCAGCCGGACAGGGGGAGACACTGAA. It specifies CASSRTGGDTE. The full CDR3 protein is CASSRTGGDTEAFF. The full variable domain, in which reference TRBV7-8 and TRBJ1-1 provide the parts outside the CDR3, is GAGVSQSPRYKVAKRGQDVALRCDPISGHVSLFWYQQALGQGPEFLTYFQNEAQLDKSGLPSDRFFAERPEGSVSTLKIQRTQQEDSAVYLCASSRTGGDTEAFFGQGTRLTVV.

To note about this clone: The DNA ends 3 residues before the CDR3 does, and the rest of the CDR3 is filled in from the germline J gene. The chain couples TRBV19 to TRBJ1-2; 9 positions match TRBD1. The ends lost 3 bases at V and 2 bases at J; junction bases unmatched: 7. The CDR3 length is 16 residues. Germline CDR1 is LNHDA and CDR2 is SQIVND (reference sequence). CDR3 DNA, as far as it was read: TGTGCCAGTAGTATGGGTTACAGGGGGCTGAACTATGGC. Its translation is CASSMGYRGLNYG. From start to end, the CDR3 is CASSMGYRGLNYGYTF.

The covered CDR3 bases are TGCGCCAGCAGCAGCACTAGCGGGATAGGCACAGATACG. This encodes CASSSTSGIGTDT. The entire CDR3 is CASSSTSGIGTDTQYF. The chain employs TRBV5-1 and TRBJ2-3, with 10 nucleotides matching TRBD2. The read is 3 residues too short to cover the CDR3 end, so that end is filled in from the germline J gene. Trimming removed 4 bases from V and 1 base from J; junction bases left unmatched: 6. The germline gives CDR1 SGHRS, CDR2 YFSETQ. This CDR3 is 16 amino acids long.

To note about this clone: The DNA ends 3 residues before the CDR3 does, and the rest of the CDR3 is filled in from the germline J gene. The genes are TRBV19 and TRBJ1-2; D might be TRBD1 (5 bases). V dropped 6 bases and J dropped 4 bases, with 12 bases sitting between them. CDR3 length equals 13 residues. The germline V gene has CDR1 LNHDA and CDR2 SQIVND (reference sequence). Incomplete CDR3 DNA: TGTGCCAGTAGCCCAGGGTCCTTCTATGGC. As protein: CASSPGSFYG. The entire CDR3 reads CASSPGSFYGYTF.

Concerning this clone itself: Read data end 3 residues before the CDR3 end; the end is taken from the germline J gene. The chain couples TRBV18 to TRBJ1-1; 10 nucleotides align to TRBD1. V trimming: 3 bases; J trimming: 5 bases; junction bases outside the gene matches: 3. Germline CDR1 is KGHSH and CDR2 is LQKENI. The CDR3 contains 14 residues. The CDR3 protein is CASSPGQGETEAFF. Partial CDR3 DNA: TGTGCCAGCTCACCCGGACAGGGGGAAACTGAA.

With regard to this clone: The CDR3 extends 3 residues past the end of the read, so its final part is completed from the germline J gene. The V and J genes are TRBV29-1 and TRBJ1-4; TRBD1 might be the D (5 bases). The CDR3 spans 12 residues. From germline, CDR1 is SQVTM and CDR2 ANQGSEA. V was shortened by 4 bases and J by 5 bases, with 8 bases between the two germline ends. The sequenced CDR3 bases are TGCAGCGTTGGGGCAGGGAATGAAAAA. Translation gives CSVGAGNEK. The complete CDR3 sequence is CSVGAGNEKLFF.

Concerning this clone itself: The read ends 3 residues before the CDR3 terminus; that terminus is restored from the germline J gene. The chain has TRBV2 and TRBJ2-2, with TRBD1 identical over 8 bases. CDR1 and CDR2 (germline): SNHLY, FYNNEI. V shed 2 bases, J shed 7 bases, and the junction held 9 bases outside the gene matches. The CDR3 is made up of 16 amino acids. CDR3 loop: CASSELPGGAFGELFF. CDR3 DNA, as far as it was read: TGTGCCAGCAGTGAACTCCCAGGGGGCGCTTTCGGGGAG.